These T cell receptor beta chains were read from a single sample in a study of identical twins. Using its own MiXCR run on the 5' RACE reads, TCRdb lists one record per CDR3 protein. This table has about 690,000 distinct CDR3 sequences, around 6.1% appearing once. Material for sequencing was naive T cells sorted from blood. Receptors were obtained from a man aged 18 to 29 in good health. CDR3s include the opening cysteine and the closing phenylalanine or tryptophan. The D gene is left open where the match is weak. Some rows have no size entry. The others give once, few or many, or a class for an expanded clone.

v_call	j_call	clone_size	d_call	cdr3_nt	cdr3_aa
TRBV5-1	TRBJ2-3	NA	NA	TGCGCCAGCAGCAACAGGCCTATAAGTACAGATACGCAGTATTTT	CASSNRPISTDTQYF
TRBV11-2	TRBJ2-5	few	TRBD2	TGTGCCAGCAGCTTAGATATTTTGGCTGTTAGGACTAGGGAGACCCAGTACTTC	CASSLDILAVRTRETQYF
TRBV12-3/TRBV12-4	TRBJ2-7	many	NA	TGTGCCAGCAGTTTATTGTACGACGAGCAGTACTTC	CASSLLYDEQYF
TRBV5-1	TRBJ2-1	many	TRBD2	TGCGCCAGCAGGCCCCGGGGGGAGACCTACAATGAGCAGTTCTTC	CASRPRGETYNEQFF
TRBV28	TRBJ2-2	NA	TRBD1	TGTGCCAGCAGACAGGGGAGAACCCTCGGGGAGCTGTTTTTT	CASRQGRTLGELFF
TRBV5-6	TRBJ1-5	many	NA	TGTGCCAGCAGCTTGTGGCAGACCCAGCCCCAGCATTTT	CASSLWQTQPQHF
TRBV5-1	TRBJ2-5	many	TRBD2	TGCGCCAGCAGCTTCACTAGCGGCCAAGAGACCCAGTACTTC	CASSFTSGQETQYF
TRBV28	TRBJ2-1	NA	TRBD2	TGTGCCAGCAGTCAAACACCGGGACTAGGATCCTACAATGAGCAGTTCTTC	CASSQTPGLGSYNEQFF
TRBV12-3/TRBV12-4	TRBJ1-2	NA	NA	TGTGCCAGCAGTTTAAAGATCGATCCGAACTATGGCTACACCTTC	CASSLKIDPNYGYTF
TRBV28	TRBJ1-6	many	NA	TGTGCCAGCGGAATTGACCTCCACTTT	CASGIDLHF
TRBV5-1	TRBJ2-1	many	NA	TGCGCCAGCAGCTTGGCAGGGACTGGCAATGAGCAGTTCTTC	CASSLAGTGNEQFF
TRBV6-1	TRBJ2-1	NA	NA	TGTGCCAGCAGGAGCCCCGGGGACAATGAGCAGTTCTTC	CASRSPGDNEQFF
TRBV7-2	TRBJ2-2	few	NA	TGTGCCAGCAGCCCCCTAGCCCTGACTAGGGCCGGGGAGCTGTTTTTT	CASSPLALTRAGELFF
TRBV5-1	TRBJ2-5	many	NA	TGCGCCAGCAGCTTAGGGGAGCAAGAGACCCAGTACTTC	CASSLGEQETQYF